The 28 T cell receptor beta chains in this list originate from one sample, sequenced in a study of CD8 T cells in Susac syndrome (dated by TCRdb to the late 2010s). To prepare the library, the immunoSEQ multiplex PCR assay was applied. RNA was extracted using the RNeasy kit, and roughly 0.5 to 1 ug of the RNA was reverse transcribed with random hexamers. The public reads were reprocessed in TCRdb via fastp at Q25 and MiXCR, keeping in-frame beta chains. Identical CDR3 proteins give one entry, which carries the most common genes and DNA. The sample table records about 140,000 distinct CDR3 sequences; around 95% of these occur just once. Around 0.08% of the sample rests with the top ten. Material: CD4+ T cells from PBMCs. The receptors here all came from a human donor with Susac syndrome.

V is TRBV4-2 and J is TRBJ2-3, with TRBD2 matching over 10 bases. Germline-derived CDR1 and CDR2 are LGHNA and YNFKEQ. The CDR3 spans 17 residues. After removal of 0 bases from V and 2 bases from J, the junction contained 5 bases not matched to a gene. CDR3 bases: TGTGCCAGCAGCCAAGATGGAGCGGGAGGGAACACAGATACGCAGTATTTT. Its translation: CASSQDGAGGNTDTQYF.

The chain has TRBV11-2 and TRBJ2-7, with 9 nucleotides matching TRBD2. Germline values: CDR1 SGHAT, CDR2 FQNNGV. The CDR3 spans 13 residues. V lost 6 bases to trimming and J lost 3 bases; unmatched junction nucleotides: 3. CDR3 loop: CASRSGRNYEQYF. CDR3 DNA sequence: TGTGCCAGCAGAAGCGGGAGGAACTACGAGCAGTACTTC.

The V call is TRBV9, the J call TRBJ2-3, with D unresolved. Germline CDR1 and CDR2: SGDLS and YYNGEE. V gave up 0 bases and J gave up 2 bases, with 10 bases separating them. This CDR3 has 15 residues. CDR3: CASSVGPVNTDTQYF. In nucleotides, the CDR3 is TGTGCCAGCAGCGTAGGGCCTGTCAACACAGATACGCAGTATTTT.

V and J are TRBV4-1 and TRBJ1-4; D might be TRBD1 (5 bases). The CDR3 totals 15 residues. V was cut by 2 bases and J by 8 bases, with 15 bases left in between. In germline, CDR1 is MGHRA, CDR2 YSYEKL. The CDR3 bases are TGCGCCAGCAGCCAAATACGCAGGGAGGCGGAAAAACTGTTTTTT. Residues: CASSQIRREAEKLFF.

In this sample, this clonotype turned up a few times. The V and J genes are TRBV18 and TRBJ2-3; D may be TRBD1 (6 bases). CDR3 size: 13 residues. With 9 bases removed from V and 6 bases from J, the gap between germline ends came to 16 bases. Germline values: CDR1 KGHSH, CDR2 LQKENI. The CDR3 nucleotides are TGTGCCAGTTCCCCTGCAGGGGCCGATACGCAGTATTTT. Its protein product is CASSPAGADTQYF.

This chain joins TRBV4-1 and TRBJ2-5, with 8 bases matching TRBD2. Germline CDR1 reads MGHRA; CDR2 reads YSYEKL. There are 17 residues in the CDR3. V lost 0 bases to trimming and J lost 5 bases; unmatched junction nucleotides: 11. The CDR3 protein is CASSQDAGGAGAETQYF. The CDR3 nucleotides read TGCGCCAGCAGCCAAGATGCGGGGGGCGCAGGGGCGGAGACCCAGTACTTC.

The chain is built from TRBV10-1 and TRBJ2-1, with D perhaps matching TRBD1 (6 bases). Per germline, CDR1 WNHNN and CDR2 SYGVQD (reference sequence). The CDR3 totals 15 residues. Trimming removed 3 bases at V and 7 bases at J, with 16 bases between. The CDR3 DNA reads TGCGCCAGCAGTGATGGCTGGGGGCGGAGGAATGAGCAGTTCTTC. Protein: CASSDGWGRRNEQFF.

The genes are TRBV4-1 and TRBJ1-2, with D possibly being TRBD1 (5 bases). The CDR3 is made up of 13 amino acids. V was pared by 2 bases and J by 8 bases, with 12 bases between. CDR1 and CDR2 (germline): MGHRA, YSYEKL. The CDR3 DNA follows: TGCGCCAGCAGCCAACCCATTGGGGGGGGCTACACCTTC. Its protein product is CASSQPIGGGYTF.

The V and J genes are TRBV4-3 and TRBJ2-2; 14 bases line up with TRBD2. This CDR3 has 19 residues. Trimming cost V 3 bases and J 4 bases; bases outside gene matches: 10. The germline V gene encodes CDR1 LGHNA and CDR2 YSLEER. The DNA of the CDR3 is TGCGCCAGCAGCCAGCCTCGGACTAGCGGGGGGACAGGCACCGGGGAGCTGTTTTTT. This translates into CASSQPRTSGGTGTGELFF.

This chain links TRBV2 with TRBJ1-2, with D possibly TRBD1 on 6 matching bases. The CDR3 runs 12 residues. V was trimmed by 8 bases and J by 4 bases, leaving 11 bases between them. CDR1 and CDR2 (germline): SNHLY, FYNNEI. CDR3 nucleotide sequence: TGTGCCAGCGTCCAGGGGAGCTATGGCTACACCTTC. Its translation: CASVQGSYGYTF.

This chain joins TRBV12-3 or TRBV12-4 and TRBJ2-1, with unresolved D. V gave up 4 bases and J gave up 4 bases, with 11 bases separating them. The CDR3 totals 14 residues. The CDR3 region has the DNA TGTGCCAGCAGTTCGGGCCTTTGGTACAATGAGCAGTTCTTC. Protein sequence: CASSSGLWYNEQFF.

The chain is built from TRBV7-6 and TRBJ2-1, with TRBD1 matching over 7 bases. Trimming removed 5 bases from V and 3 bases from J; junction bases left unmatched: 10. This CDR3 contains 16 residues. Germline V lookup: CDR1 SGHVS, CDR2 FNYEAQ. This CDR3 is CASSQVGGLVYNEQFF. The DNA of the CDR3 is TGTGCCAGCAGCCAAGTAGGGGGCCTGGTCTACAATGAGCAGTTCTTC. Full variable domain (rest looked up from reference TRBV7-6 and TRBJ2-1): GAGVSQSPRYKVTKRGQDVALRCDPISGHVSLYWYRQALGQGPEFLTYFNYEAQQDKSGLPNDRFSAERPEGSISTLTIQRTEQRDSAMYRCASSQVGGLVYNEQFFGPGTRLTVL.

V gene TRBV5-4 combines with J gene TRBJ2-3, with TRBD1 matching over 8 bases. The CDR3 is 15 amino acids. With 5 bases clipped from V and 4 bases from J, the junction kept 9 bases outside the gene matches. Germline assignment: CDR1 SGHNT and CDR2 YYREEE (reference sequence). CDR3 loop: CASRSSGGSPDTQYF. The CDR3 DNA follows: TGTGCCAGCAGGTCCTCAGGGGGCTCCCCAGATACGCAGTATTTT.

This sequence joins TRBV5-1 and TRBJ2-1; D call uncertain. V lost 0 bases and J lost 0, with 7 bases in between. This CDR3 contains 15 residues. Germline assignment: CDR1 SGHRS and CDR2 YFSETQ. CDR3 protein: CASSLATVSYNEQFF. Here the CDR3 DNA reads TGCGCCAGCAGCTTGGCTACCGTCTCCTACAATGAGCAGTTCTTC.

V usage is TRBV20-1 and J usage is TRBJ2-3; D not certain. The CDR3 is 11 residues long. Trimming removed 5 bases at V and 2 bases at J, with 5 bases between. The germline V gene encodes CDR1 DFQATT and CDR2 SNEGSKA (reference sequence). The CDR3, as DNA: TGCAGTGCTGGCGTCACAGATACGCAGTATTTT. This translates into CSAGVTDTQYF.

The rearrangement links TRBV5-1 to TRBJ2-2; D unclear. Germline values: CDR1 SGHRS, CDR2 YFSETQ. The CDR3 is 15 amino acids. With 2 bases removed from V and 2 bases from J, the gap between germline ends came to 10 bases. The CDR3 is CASSFWGVNTGELFF. The CDR3 nucleotides read TGCGCCAGCAGCTTCTGGGGTGTCAACACCGGGGAGCTGTTTTTT.

This sequence joins TRBV28 and TRBJ1-1, with a possible D match to TRBD1 (6 bases). V shed 3 bases and J shed 7 bases, with 9 bases lying between them. This CDR3 is 12 amino acids long. Germline V lookup: CDR1 MDHEN, CDR2 SYDVKM. The CDR3 DNA sequence: TGTGCCAGCAGTTTTTTACAGGGTGAAGCTTTCTTT. Encoded protein: CASSFLQGEAFF. Using reference TRBV28 and TRBJ1-1 for the parts outside the CDR3, the full variable domain is DVKVTQSSRYLVKRTGEKVFLECVQDMDHENMFWYRQDPGLGLRLIYFSYDVKMKEKGDIPEGYSVSREKKERFSLILESASTNQTSMYLCASSFLQGEAFFGQGTRLTVV.

The V gene is TRBV29-1, the J gene TRBJ2-4; D is uncertain. Germline V gene data show CDR1 as SQVTM and CDR2 as ANQGSEA. V lost 7 bases and J lost 5, with 6 bases in between. The CDR3 loop spans 10 amino acids. The CDR3 DNA reads TGCAGCGCTGGAGAAAACATTCAGTACTTC. The encoded protein is CSAGENIQYF.

This clonotype was found once. The chain is built from TRBV6-4 and TRBJ1-2; 8 bases match TRBD1. The CDR3 is 13 residues long. V gave up 7 bases and J gave up 6 bases; unmatched junction bases: 7. Germline V gene data show CDR1 as MRHNA and CDR2 as SNTAGT. The CDR3 protein is CASKHTGGDGYTF. In DNA form, the CDR3 reads TGTGCCAGCAAACATACAGGGGGAGATGGCTACACCTTC.

The chain links TRBV20-1 to TRBJ2-7, with D possibly being TRBD2 (5 bases). The V end was cut by 1 base, the J end by 0 bases, with 7 bases between. Germline CDR1 reads DFQATT; CDR2 reads SNEGSKA (reference sequence). The CDR3 totals 13 residues. CDR3: CSARGETSYEQYF. The CDR3 nucleotides are TGCAGTGCTAGAGGGGAGACCTCCTACGAGCAGTACTTC.

The rearrangement uses TRBV27 and TRBJ1-2; 8 nucleotides line up with TRBD1. CDR1 is MNHEY, CDR2 SMNVEV, per germline (reference sequence). The CDR3 is made up of 12 amino acids. Losses at the gene ends were 3 bases for V and 7 bases for J; bases not matched to a gene: 1. The CDR3 DNA sequence: TGTGCCAGCAGTTTGGACAGGGTTGGCTACACCTTC. It is translated as CASSLDRVGYTF.

Written as DNA, the CDR3 is TGTGCCAGCAGCCGCTCGGGTAGCGGGAGGGCCAATGAGCAGTTCTTC. Its translation: CASSRSGSGRANEQFF. The V gene is TRBV14, the J gene TRBJ2-1; TRBD2 aligns across 11 bases. With V trimmed by 4 bases and J by 6 bases, 8 bases remained unmatched. This CDR3 spans 16 amino acids. Germline CDR1 SGHDN, CDR2 FVKESK.

The sample holds one count of this clonotype. The V and J genes are TRBV28 and TRBJ2-7; 8 bases agree with TRBD2. The V gene end was trimmed by 6 bases and the J gene end by 0 bases; junction bases not matched to a gene: 7. Germline loops: CDR1 MDHEN, CDR2 SYDVKM. CDR3 size: 15 residues. In DNA form, the CDR3 reads TGTGCCAGCAGCGGGAGGGGAATTAGCTCCTACGAGCAGTACTTC. Amino acids: CASSGRGISSYEQYF.

This chain's CDR3 is CASSTDGFYGYTF. CDR3 nucleotide sequence: TGTGCCAGCTCGACCGACGGCTTCTATGGCTACACCTTC. This rearrangement joins TRBV5-5 to TRBJ1-2; no reliable D call. Per germline, CDR1 SGHKS and CDR2 YYEKEE (reference sequence). The CDR3 is 13 residues long. V was clipped by 7 bases and J by 4 bases, with 14 bases between them.

In DNA form, the CDR3 reads TGCAGCGTTGAGCGGGACTGGTTAAATGAGCAGTTCTTC. It codes for CSVERDWLNEQFF. This chain links TRBV29-1 with TRBJ2-1; possibly TRBD2 for D (6 bases). The CDR3 runs to 13 residues. CDR1 and CDR2 from the germline V gene are SQVTM and ANQGSEA. The ends were cut back, 3 bases at V and 7 bases at J, with 13 bases in the middle.

This clonotype came up once. This sequence joins TRBV5-1 and TRBJ2-7, with D uncertain. CDR1 and CDR2 from the germline V gene are SGHRS and YFSETQ. Trimming took off 3 bases at V and 2 bases at J, with 21 bases between the two ends. The CDR3 consists of 17 residues. CDR3 amino acids: CASSSNLEGHNTYEQYF. CDR3 in DNA: TGCGCCAGCAGCTCGAACCTTGAAGGGCATAATACCTACGAGCAGTACTTC. The full variable domain, its missing parts supplied by reference TRBV5-1 and TRBJ2-7, is KAGVTQTPRYLIKTRGQQVTLSCSPISGHRSVSWYQQTPGQGLQFLFEYFSETQRNKGNFPGRFSGRQFSNSRSEMNVSTLELGDSALYLCASSSNLEGHNTYEQYFGPGTRLTVT.

This sequence joins TRBV20-1 and TRBJ2-7; no clear D. The CDR3 contains 13 residues. Trimming took 4 bases from V and 0 from J, leaving 10 bases between them. CDR1 is DFQATT and CDR2 is SNEGSKA in the germline V gene (reference sequence). The CDR3 loop reads CSATPGSSYEQYF. The CDR3 region has the DNA TGCAGTGCTACCCCAGGAAGCTCCTACGAGCAGTACTTC.

The chain joins TRBV4-1 to TRBJ2-6; 7 positions match TRBD1. This CDR3 comprises 17 residues. The germline gives CDR1 MGHRA, CDR2 YSYEKL. With V trimmed by 1 base and J by 0 bases, 3 bases remained unmatched. As DNA, the CDR3 is TGCGCCAGCAGCCAAGCCGCAGGGGGCTCTGGGGCCAACGTCCTGACTTTC. Its translation is CASSQAAGGSGANVLTF.